These T cell receptor beta chains were read from a single sample in a study of cytotoxic CD8 clonotypes in ibrutinib-treated CLL. This table comes from immunoSEQ multiplex PCR, and its TCRdb copy is limited to in-frame clones, with some not included. The sample carries some 20,000 clones, roughly four fifths recorded once. Specimen: PBMCs, collected before ibrutinib treatment. All receptors come from a human donor with chronic lymphocytic leukemia. The CDR3 runs from the conserved cysteine through the conserved F or W. D genes are given only for firm matches.

>-|TRBV29-1|TRBJ1-1
CSVAQARVTEAFF
>-|TRBV21-1|TRBJ2-7
CASSKGRTSDEQYF
>TRBD1|TRBV7-9|TRBJ1-5
CASSNPDRGPYSNQPQHF
>-|TRBV5-1|TRBJ2-1
CASSPDRNEQFF
>-|TRBV9|TRBJ1-1
CASSAGGGTEAFF
>-|TRBV11-2|TRBJ2-1
CASSLGGSYNEQFF
>-|TRBV7-9|TRBJ2-1
CASSPFDEQFF
>TRBD1|TRBV7-9|TRBJ2-7
CASSPTGTASYEQYF
>TRBD2|TRBV7-6|TRBJ2-1
CASSLAPAGTSGNEQFF
>-|TRBV30|TRBJ1-4
CAWSVQLQEKLFF
>TRBD1|TRBV11-2|TRBJ1-1
CASSPAGGRNTEAFF
>-|TRBV6-5|TRBJ1-2
CASSSVPSPHGYTF
>-|TRBV5-1|TRBJ2-6
CASSPRYGANVLTF
>-|TRBV4-1|TRBJ2-5
CASSQDPYQETQYF
>-|TRBV7-2|TRBJ2-5
CASSPGHRVETQYF
>-|TRBV10-3|TRBJ2-3
CAIGGAVTDTQYF
>-|TRBV10-3|TRBJ1-4
CAISERQLGPTNEKLFF
>-|TRBV4-1|TRBJ1-5
CASSQETSGGVGQPQHF
>TRBD2|TRBV7-8|TRBJ2-5
CASSSTIMASGRSQYF
>TRBD2|TRBV11-2|TRBJ2-3
CASSPGTSGGARDTQYF
>TRBD1|TRBV7-3|TRBJ1-2
CASSLFGQGYGYTF
>-|TRBV19|TRBJ1-5
CASSMGTINQPQHF
>-|TRBV2|TRBJ1-5
CASSKDSINQPQHF